Following are 27 T cell receptor beta chains from one sample sequenced in a study of T-cell reconstitution after alpha-beta-depleted transplantation in children (dated by TCRdb to between 2015 and 2016). This sample's treatment or condition label indicates: allogeneic hematopoietic cell transplantation with graft depleted of TCRalphabeta T cells and CD19 B cells. The library was generated by PCR. The data were produced on an Illumina HiSeq 2500. To normalize quantification of the TCRbeta repertoire, the TCR libraries were built with molecular barcoding that relied on unique molecular identifiers. TCRdb applied fastp at Q25 and MiXCR to the public reads, then kept only in-frame beta chains. For every CDR3 protein sequence, its rows merge into one entry that carries the most common genes and DNA. Present in this sample are about a million distinct CDR3 sequences, about 31% of which were seen just once. The top ten clonotypes cover 28% of the sample.

The input for sequencing was PBMCs, mostly from graft donor cells, taken 360 days after TCRalphabeta/CD19-depleted stem cell transplant. The receptor source for this set is a boy under two years old who had a stem cell transplant for SCID, so the T cells may come from the graft donor.

The V call is TRBV7-9, the J call TRBJ1-1, with D possibly being TRBD1 (5 bases). This CDR3 contains 16 residues. V was cut by 0 bases and J by 6 bases, with 17 bases left in between. Per germline, CDR1 SEHNR and CDR2 FQNEAQ (reference sequence). The CDR3 DNA is TGTGCCAGCAGCTTAGCCTTATACATAGGGGCCCCTGAAGCTTTCTTT. It yields the protein CASSLALYIGAPEAFF.

A few counts support this clonotype. The chain combines TRBV7-6 with TRBJ2-1; possibly TRBD2 for D (5 bases). V dropped 5 bases and J dropped 8 bases, with 19 bases sitting between them. This CDR3 is built from 15 residues. In germline, CDR1 is SGHVS, CDR2 FNYEAQ. The CDR3 DNA sequence: TGTGCCAGCAGCAACCCCGAGGGTTTGAACCATGAGCAGTTCTTC. This codes for CASSNPEGLNHEQFF.

This clonotype was seen only a few times. This chain uses TRBV4-2 with TRBJ2-5; TRBD1 aligns across 8 bases. Germline V gene sequence: CDR1 LGHNA, CDR2 YNFKEQ. The trim removed 0 bases at V and 2 bases at J, leaving 5 bases unmatched. The CDR3 is 16 amino acids. The CDR3 DNA reads as TGTGCCAGCAGCCAAGATTATCGGACAGGGCAAGAGACCCAGTACTTC. Its protein is CASSQDYRTGQETQYF.

The chain has TRBV18 and TRBJ2-7; D possibly corresponds to TRBD1 (6 bases). CDR1 is KGHSH, CDR2 LQKENI, per germline. This CDR3 is built from 14 residues. The V and J ends lost 3 bases and 5 bases respectively, with 14 bases between them. The CDR3 protein is CASSPLQGGHEQYF. The DNA for the CDR3 is TGTGCCAGCTCACCGTTACAGGGTGGCCACGAGCAGTACTTC.

In this sample, this clonotype turned up a few times. V and J are TRBV7-6 and TRBJ2-3; perhaps D is TRBD1 or TRBD2 (6 bases each). V shed 0 bases and J shed 6 bases, with 16 bases lying between them. The CDR3 covers 16 residues. Germline assignment: CDR1 SGHVS and CDR2 FNYEAQ. The CDR3 DNA is TGTGCCAGCAGCTTAGCGGGGGGCAAACCGGAGGATACGCAGTATTTT. Translating gives CASSLAGGKPEDTQYF.

The rearrangement uses TRBV15 and TRBJ2-3; 8 nucleotides line up with TRBD2. The V gene end was trimmed by 1 base and the J gene end by 3 bases; junction bases not matched to a gene: 6. Germline V gene lookup returns CDR1 LNHNV and CDR2 YYDKDF (reference sequence). The length of the CDR3 is 16 residues. CDR3 bases: TGTGCCACCAGCAGAGTGAGACGGGGGGGAACAGATACGCAGTATTTT. It encodes CATSRVRRGGTDTQYF.

This clonotype has only one observation. This chain links TRBV7-2 with TRBJ1-1; 8 bases map to TRBD1. CDR3 length equals 14 residues. Per the germline V gene, CDR1 is SGHTA and CDR2 is FQGNSA. J was trimmed by 4 bases and V by 7 bases; bases with no gene match: 8. The chain's CDR3 is CASTQGQAITEAFF. The CDR3 DNA sequence: TGTGCCAGCACACAGGGACAGGCAATCACTGAAGCTTTCTTT.

The chain uses TRBV29-1 and TRBJ2-3; D is undetermined. The germline V gene encodes CDR1 SQVTM and CDR2 ANQGSEA. Trimming took 6 bases from V and 0 from J, leaving 13 bases between them. The length of the CDR3 is 14 residues. The DNA for the CDR3 is TGCAGCGTCCTCGGGCATTCGAGCACAGATACGCAGTATTTT. Translating gives CSVLGHSSTDTQYF.

This clonotype occurred a few times. The rearrangement uses TRBV7-3 and TRBJ2-6, with unresolved D. The CDR3 runs to 17 residues. Germline values: CDR1 SGHTA, CDR2 FQGTGA. The germline V and J ends were trimmed by 1 base and 0 bases, with 10 bases remaining between them. The CDR3 DNA follows: TGTGCCAGCAGCTTAAAGTACAGACCCTCTGGGGCCAACGTCCTGACTTTC. It codes for CASSLKYRPSGANVLTF.

The chain carries TRBV20-1 and TRBJ2-7, with 9 bases matching TRBD2. CDR3 size: 16 residues. The ends lost 0 bases at V and 7 bases at J; junction bases unmatched: 13. Germline-derived CDR1 and CDR2 are DFQATT and SNEGSKA (reference sequence). The CDR3 loop is CSARDPSGGPFGEQYF. The CDR3, as DNA: TGCAGTGCTAGAGATCCGAGCGGGGGGCCATTTGGGGAGCAGTACTTC.

This clonotype has more than one count but fewer than ten. The chain couples TRBV7-9 to TRBJ1-2; TRBD1 aligns across 7 bases. Germline CDR1 is SEHNR and CDR2 is FQNEAQ (reference sequence). V shed 5 bases and J 3 bases; nucleotides not matched to a gene: 12. This CDR3 contains 16 residues. CDR3 in DNA: TGTGCCAGCAGCCCCAAGACAGGGAGCAAGGACTATGGCTACACCTTC. Amino acid sequence: CASSPKTGSKDYGYTF.

The V and J genes are TRBV12-3 or TRBV12-4 and TRBJ2-1; 9 nucleotides line up with TRBD2. With 1 base clipped from V and 8 bases from J, the junction kept 6 bases outside the gene matches. This CDR3 has 15 residues. In nucleotides, the CDR3 is TGTGCCAGCAGTTTAGATAGCGGGGGTAGTTATGAGCAGTTCTTC. Residues: CASSLDSGGSYEQFF.

The rearrangement uses TRBV5-1 and TRBJ2-3; 8 positions agree with TRBD2. Germline V gives CDR1 SGHRS, CDR2 YFSETQ. The V segment lost 4 bases and the J segment 1 base; nucleotides outside the gene matches: 2. The CDR3 loop spans 14 amino acids. CDR3 loop: CASSGSGGTDTQYF. CDR3 coding DNA: TGCGCCAGCAGCGGTAGCGGGGGCACAGATACGCAGTATTTT.

V is TRBV7-2 and J is TRBJ2-5; tentatively, D is TRBD2 (6 bases). The V gene lost 1 base and the J gene lost 7 bases, with 22 bases spanning the gap. CDR1 is SGHTA, CDR2 FQGNSA, per germline. The CDR3 totals 17 residues. The CDR3: CASSLEGGRAPRGTQYF. The CDR3 nucleotides are TGTGCCAGCAGCTTAGAGGGTGGCAGGGCCCCGCGGGGGACCCAGTACTTC.

This chain connects TRBV4-1 to TRBJ2-5; D remains unclear. The germline V and J ends were trimmed by 1 base and 5 bases, with 11 bases remaining between them. The CDR3 has 14 amino acids. CDR1 MGHRA and CDR2 YSYEKL come from the germline V gene. The CDR3 coding sequence is TGCGCCAGCAGCCAAGCGGGTGGAATTGAGACCCAGTACTTC. Amino acids: CASSQAGGIETQYF.

The rearrangement links TRBV6-2 or TRBV6-3 to TRBJ2-2; unclear D gene. CDR1 and CDR2 from the germline V gene are MNHEY and SVGEGT. Trimming left V 5 bases short and J 3 bases short, with 10 bases between. CDR3 size: 14 residues. The CDR3 protein is CASSPLWDTGELFF. The CDR3 DNA reads TGTGCCAGCAGTCCTCTGTGGGACACCGGGGAGCTGTTTTTT.

Concerning this clonotype: The junction differs from germline at one of its ends, possibly a read error. The CDR3 sequence is CTSSYTLGQENSGANVLTF. The CDR3 coding sequence is TGTACCAGCAGTTACACCTTGGGACAGGAAAACTCTGGGGCCAACGTCCTGACTTTC. The V gene is TRBV12-3 or TRBV12-4, the J gene TRBJ2-6; 8 bases line up with TRBD1. The CDR3 has 19 amino acids.

The rearrangement uses TRBV12-3 or TRBV12-4 and TRBJ1-2; 7 nucleotides agree with TRBD1. Trimming at V came to 3 bases and at J to 9 bases, leaving 10 bases not matched to a gene. The CDR3 is 14 amino acids. This CDR3 is CASSLEDRVSSYTF. Written as DNA, the CDR3 is TGTGCCAGCAGTTTGGAAGACAGGGTTAGCAGCTACACCTTC.

This CDR3 is CASSHLATGVVPYEQYF. CDR3 nucleotide sequence: TGTGCCAGCAGCCATCTAGCTACAGGCGTTGTACCCTACGAGCAGTACTTC. The chain joins TRBV4-2 to TRBJ2-7, with D possibly called TRBD1 or TRBD2 (5 bases each). The CDR3 covers 17 residues. V lost 3 bases and J 2 bases, leaving 20 bases between the germline ends. Germline CDR1 LGHNA, CDR2 YNFKEQ.

This clonotype has only a few counts. J is TRBJ2-1 and V is TRBV18; possible D gene TRBD1, 6 bases. CDR3 size: 16 residues. In germline, CDR1 is KGHSH, CDR2 LQKENI. Trimming cost V 5 bases and J 8 bases, with 22 bases left between them. CDR3 residues: CASSGVWDTGDDEQFF. Written as DNA, the CDR3 is TGTGCCAGCTCAGGGGTCTGGGACACCGGAGACGATGAGCAGTTCTTC.

The genes are TRBV4-3 and TRBJ2-1; D gene uncertain. The V and J ends lost 0 bases and 5 bases respectively, with 11 bases between them. This CDR3 has 15 residues. Germline V gene sequence: CDR1 LGHNA, CDR2 YSLEER. The CDR3 bases are TGCGCCAGCAGCCAAGATCGATCTCGGGACAATGAGCAGTTCTTC. Its protein product is CASSQDRSRDNEQFF.

This clonotype was recorded a few times. This chain uses TRBV20-1 with TRBJ2-7, with 7 bases fitting TRBD2. Losses at the gene ends were 1 base for V and 3 bases for J; bases not matched to a gene: 9. Germline V gene data show CDR1 as DFQATT and CDR2 as SNEGSKA (reference sequence). The CDR3 loop spans 15 amino acids. The CDR3 coding sequence is TGCAGTGCTAGAGTGCACAGCGGGGCGCACTACGAGCAGTACTTC. As protein: CSARVHSGAHYEQYF.

This clonotype was counted only a few times. The chain couples TRBV4-1 to TRBJ2-7; 7 positions match TRBD1. CDR3 length: 13 residues. Unmatched junction bases numbered 5, after V lost 4 bases and J lost 5 bases. Germline V gene data show CDR1 as MGHRA and CDR2 as YSYEKL. The CDR3 nucleotides are TGCGCCAGCAGCCCCACAGGGGTCAACGAGCAGTACTTC. Its translation is CASSPTGVNEQYF.

This clonotype was counted a few times. The J gene is TRBJ2-1, the V gene TRBV27; 7 nucleotides match TRBD1. The CDR3 is made up of 13 amino acids. Germline V gene data show CDR1 as MNHEY and CDR2 as SMNVEV (reference sequence). The V and J ends lost 2 bases and 8 bases, in that order; junction bases with no gene match: 3. CDR3 in DNA: TGTGCCAGCAGTTTACAAGGGGGCGATGAGCAGTTCTTC. Its translation: CASSLQGGDEQFF.

Ten or more counts support this clonotype. The genes are TRBV5-1 and TRBJ2-1; the match to TRBD2 covers 7 bases. This CDR3 region has 16 residues. V lost 1 base to trimming and J lost 2 bases; unmatched junction nucleotides: 6. The V gene's germline CDR1 is SGHRS and CDR2 YFSETQ. Here the CDR3 reads CASSLRAGEPYNEQFF. The CDR3 coding sequence is TGCGCCAGCAGCTTGCGGGCGGGGGAACCCTACAATGAGCAGTTCTTC.

This chain links TRBV3-1 with TRBJ2-3; D is unresolved. The CDR3 sequence is 16 residues long. Germline loops: CDR1 LGHDT, CDR2 YNNKEL (reference sequence). The V end lost 0 bases, the J end lost 0 bases, and 10 bases lay between the germline ends. The CDR3 loop reads CASSQERTPSTDTQYF. DNA of the CDR3: TGTGCCAGCAGCCAAGAGCGCACCCCCAGCACAGATACGCAGTATTTT.

V usage is TRBV20-1 and J usage is TRBJ2-7; the D gene is possibly TRBD1 (6 bases). V was clipped by 3 bases and J by 5 bases, with 8 bases between them. The V gene's germline CDR1 is DFQATT and CDR2 SNEGSKA (reference sequence). The CDR3 has 11 residues. CDR3 amino acids: CSARGHDEQYF. In DNA, the CDR3 is TGCAGTGCTAGGGGACACGACGAGCAGTACTTC.